One T cell receptor (beta chain) is described in this entry. These data originate in a study of blood T cell repertoires in COVID-19. Study-level background: From T cells, B-cell-depleted T cells, or PBMCs came the material, which was cDNA or gDNA.

Some clones are missing from TCRdb's copy, which holds only in-frame ones; the method was immunoSEQ multiplex PCR. The sample consists of 100,000 to 150,000 clones, 90% of them appearing once. Trimming stripped 0 bases from V and 4 bases from J, with 13 bases between. The germline CDR1 and CDR2 sequences are SGHNT and YYREEE (reference sequence). This CDR3 region has 16 residues. Patients of the Seattle cohort, enrolled during active infection, were followed longitudinally. The genes are TRBV5-4 and TRBJ2-2; maybe TRBD1 (5 bases). What was sequenced was peripheral blood. The sequence derives from a woman aged 55-69 years with COVID-19, enrolled during active disease. The CDR3 loop reads CASSLGNQGGTGELFF. In nucleotides, the CDR3 is TGTGCCAGCAGCTTGGGAAATCAGGGCGGCACCGGGGAGCTGTTTTTT.